The clone carrying this TCR beta chain was counted a few times. If no ophthalmopathy progression occurred within 18 months, Graves' hyperthyroidism was stable. The data were taken from a study of T cells in Graves' hyperthyroidism and ophthalmopathy. The V and J ends lost 3 bases and 2 bases, in that order; junction bases with no gene match: 8. The CDR3 length is 16 residues. The TCR beta CDR3 regions underwent amplification using RNA transcripts as the source. First-round RT-PCR targeting the TCR CDR3 was performed with the HTBI primer set. TCRdb redid the calling of the multiplex PCR reads with MiXCR, one entry per CDR3 protein. The data show roughly 350,000 distinct CDR3 sequences, approximately 15% seen once.

The TCR was taken from a woman aged 25 to 39 with Graves' hyperthyroidism. The sequenced material came from blood. This chain links TRBV12-3 or TRBV12-4 with TRBJ1-2, with TRBD1 identical over 8 bases. The CDR3 DNA reads TGTGCCAGCAGTTTTGGGGACAGGAGTTCCAACTATGGCTACACCTTC. The encoded protein is CASSFGDRSSNYGYTF.